These 18 T cell receptor beta chains were sequenced from one sample in a study of shared clonotypes between healthy human individuals. The data were produced by immunoSEQ multiplex PCR, yet TCRdb's version contains in-frame clones alone and is incomplete. This sample yields over 400,000 clones, of which roughly 80% are seen a single time; 12% belongs to the top ten. The sequencing input was PBMCs. These TCRs come from a woman in her 40s in good health. Some clones in this sample may be carry-over from other donors' samples.

This clone was observed a few times. The CDR3 nucleotides are TGTGCCAGCAGTGGTAGCGTCGGCGGCACTGAAGCTTTCTTT. This codes for CASSGSVGGTEAFF. This chain connects TRBV5-6 to TRBJ1-1; D not resolved. CDR3 size: 14 residues. Trimming pared 5 bases from V and 4 bases from J, leaving 15 bases between. Germline V gene sequence: CDR1 SGHDT, CDR2 YYEEEE.

The chain is built from TRBV11-2 and TRBJ2-7; tentative D call: TRBD1 (6 bases). CDR1 is SGHAT and CDR2 is FQNNGV in the germline V gene. The CDR3 length is 14 residues. Trimming took 0 bases from V and 6 from J, leaving 12 bases between them. This CDR3 is CASSLEPGAGEQYF. CDR3 bases: TGTGCCAGCAGCTTAGAACCAGGGGCGGGCGAGCAGTACTTC. The full variable domain, completed using reference TRBV11-2 and TRBJ2-7, is EAGVAQSPRYKIIEKRQSVAFWCNPISGHATLYWYQQILGQGPKLLIQFQNNGVVDDSQLPKDRFSAERLKGVDSTLKIQPAKLEDSAVYLCASSLEPGAGEQYFGPGTRLTVT.

The table lists this clone with a count of one. This chain uses TRBV27 with TRBJ2-5; D may be TRBD1 or TRBD2 (5 bases each). V lost 1 base and J 4 bases, leaving 16 bases between the germline ends. CDR1 is MNHEY and CDR2 is SMNVEV in the germline V gene (reference sequence). The length of the CDR3 is 16 residues. The CDR3 DNA sequence: TGTGCCAGCAGTTTATACGGCCGGGGCGCAGTAGAGACCCAGTACTTC. This codes for CASSLYGRGAVETQYF.

V usage is TRBV28 and J usage is TRBJ1-3; D not certain. V gave up 6 bases and J gave up 0 bases, with 9 bases separating them. The CDR3 runs to 14 residues. The germline V gene encodes CDR1 MDHEN and CDR2 SYDVKM. The CDR3 loop reads CASSRVFSGNTIYF. CDR3 DNA: TGTGCCAGCAGCCGGGTCTTCTCTGGAAACACCATATATTTT.

The J gene is TRBJ2-1, the V gene TRBV28; 9 positions agree with TRBD2. With 6 bases clipped from V and 8 bases from J, the junction kept 11 bases outside the gene matches. Germline CDR1 reads MDHEN; CDR2 reads SYDVKM. The CDR3 loop spans 15 amino acids. CDR3 region: CASSRASGRLDEQFF. The CDR3 nucleotides are TGTGCCAGCAGCCGAGCCAGCGGGAGGCTCGATGAGCAGTTCTTC.

This clone was seen once. A far larger clone differs by one base, so this is likely a read error. Within the sample, other DNA sequences also encode this same CDR3. The genes are TRBV7-3 and TRBJ1-1; possibly TRBD1 for D (6 bases). CDR3 length equals 12 residues. CDR1 is SGHTA and CDR2 is FQGTGA in the germline V gene. The CDR3 is CASRGVNTEAFF. The DNA of the CDR3 is TGTGCAAGCAGGGGCGTGAACACTGAAGCTTTCTTT. The full variable domain, rest sourced from reference TRBV7-3 and TRBJ1-1, is GAGVSQTPSNKVTEKGKYVELRCDPISGHTALYWYRQSLGQGPEFLIYFQGTGAADDSGLPNDRFFAVRPEGSVSTLKIQRTERGDSAVYLCASRGVNTEAFFGQGTRLTVV.

V gene TRBV5-1 combines with J gene TRBJ2-3; D unclear. Germline lookup yields CDR1 SGHRS and CDR2 YFSETQ. Trimming cost V 2 bases and J 8 bases, with 12 bases left between them. The CDR3 is 13 amino acids. CDR3 bases: TGCGCCAGCAGCTTAGGTAGAATCGCTACGCAGTATTTT. It specifies CASSLGRIATQYF.

This clone was counted once. The chain recombines TRBV28 with TRBJ2-5; 10 nucleotides agree with TRBD1. Unmatched junction bases numbered 8, after V lost 5 bases and J lost 5 bases. This CDR3 spans 15 amino acids. Germline lookup yields CDR1 MDHEN and CDR2 SYDVKM. CDR3 amino acids: CASSKRTGGGETQYF. DNA for the CDR3: TGTGCCAGCAGTAAACGGACAGGGGGAGGGGAGACCCAGTACTTC.

In regard to this clone: The likely explanation is a read error, given a far larger clone one base away. The chain uses TRBV7-9 and TRBJ2-2; the D gene is possibly TRBD1 (5 bases). The germline CDR1 and CDR2 sequences are SEHNR and FQNEAQ (reference sequence). This CDR3 has 14 residues. The CDR3 sequence is CDSSLQENTGELFF. CDR3 DNA: TGTGACAGCAGCTTACAGGAGAACACCGGGGAGCTGTTTTTT. The full variable domain, rest sourced from reference TRBV7-9 and TRBJ2-2, is DTGVSQNPRHKITKRGQNVTFRCDPISEHNRLYWYRQTLGQGPEFLTYFQNEAQLEKSRLLSDRFSAERPKGSFSTLEIQRTEQGDSAMYLCDSSLQENTGELFFGEGSRLTVL.

This clone was detected once. The V and J genes are TRBV5-1 and TRBJ2-7; 10 bases align to TRBD2. Per the germline V gene, CDR1 is SGHRS and CDR2 is YFSETQ. The V gene end was trimmed by 3 bases and the J gene end by 3 bases; junction bases not matched to a gene: 6. This CDR3 region has 15 residues. As DNA, the CDR3 is TGCGCCAGCAGCTATCGGCTAGCGGGAGTCTACGAGCAGTACTTC. Protein sequence: CASSYRLAGVYEQYF.

This clone has just one count. This sequence is one base from a far larger clone and is likely a read error. Other DNA sequences from this sample encode an identical CDR3 as well. The rearrangement joins TRBV7-2 to TRBJ2-2; 9 bases align to TRBD2. The CDR3 runs 18 residues. V shed 5 bases and J 3 bases; nucleotides not matched to a gene: 13. Germline V lookup: CDR1 SGHTA, CDR2 FQGNSA. The CDR3 sequence: CASSRSGREGRDTGELFF. In nucleotides, the CDR3 is TGTGCCAGCAGCCGAAGTGGGCGGGAGGGCCGAGACACCGGGGAGCTGTTTTTT.

The rearrangement uses TRBV2 and TRBJ2-5; 9 nucleotides match TRBD1. The CDR3 length is 15 residues. V shed 5 bases and J 5 bases; nucleotides not matched to a gene: 9. The germline V gene has CDR1 SNHLY and CDR2 FYNNEI. The CDR3: CASSLNRGPRETQYF. DNA of the CDR3: TGTGCCAGCAGTCTAAACAGGGGGCCGCGGGAGACCCAGTACTTC. Filled out from reference TRBV2 and TRBJ2-5, the complete variable domain reads EPEVTQTPSHQVTQMGQEVILRCVPISNHLYFYWYRQILGQKVEFLVSFYNNEISEKSEIFDDQFSVERPDGSNFTLKIRSTKLEDSAMYFCASSLNRGPRETQYFGPGTRLLVL.

This chain connects TRBV7-9 to TRBJ2-1; 11 bases match TRBD2. J was trimmed by 6 bases and V by 7 bases; bases with no gene match: 8. This CDR3 contains 15 residues. The germline V gene has CDR1 SEHNR and CDR2 FQNEAQ (reference sequence). CDR3 loop: CASTPRLAGLNEQFF. CDR3 bases: TGTGCCAGCACCCCACGACTAGCGGGACTCAATGAGCAGTTCTTC.

The sample holds a few counts of this clone. The rearrangement uses TRBV5-4 and TRBJ2-1; D perhaps matches TRBD2 (5 bases). This CDR3 has 15 residues. The V end was cut by 1 base, the J end by 5 bases, with 13 bases between. The V gene's germline CDR1 is SGHNT and CDR2 YYREEE (reference sequence). This CDR3 reads CASSLSSMGDNEQFF. The CDR3 coding sequence is TGTGCCAGCAGCTTGAGTTCTATGGGAGACAATGAGCAGTTCTTC. Full variable domain (missing parts from reference TRBV5-4 and TRBJ2-1): ETGVTQSPTHLIKTRGQQVTLRCSSQSGHNTVSWYQQALGQGPQFIFQYYREEENGRGNFPPRFSGLQFPNYSSELNVNALELDDSALYLCASSLSSMGDNEQFFGPGTRLTVL.

J is TRBJ2-7 and V is TRBV27; no definite D call. Per the germline V gene, CDR1 is MNHEY and CDR2 is SMNVEV (reference sequence). This CDR3 comprises 14 residues. V lost 1 base to trimming and J lost 0 bases, with 7 bases between them. For the CDR3, the DNA is TGTGCCAGCAGTTTATACGCCCGCTCCTACGAGCAGTACTTC. It translates to CASSLYARSYEQYF.

This clone was observed a few times. Given a far larger clone just one base away, this is likely a sequencing read error. Other DNA sequences of this sample code for an identical CDR3. The V gene is TRBV2, the J gene TRBJ1-1; 9 bases are a match to TRBD1. The germline gives CDR1 SNHLY, CDR2 FYNNEI. This CDR3 is built from 13 residues. The chain's CDR3 is CASRADRGSEAFF. The DNA of the CDR3 is TGTGCCAGCAGGGCGGACAGGGGCTCTGAGGCTTTCTTT. The variable domain in full, completed from reference TRBV2 and TRBJ1-1, reads EPEVTQTPSHQVTQMGQEVILRCVPISNHLYFYWYRQILGQKVEFLVSFYNNEISEKSEIFDDQFSVERPDGSNFTLKIRSTKLEDSAMYFCASRADRGSEAFFGQGTRLTVV.

V usage is TRBV11-2 and J usage is TRBJ1-4; D not certain. The CDR3 totals 13 residues. V lost 5 bases to trimming and J lost 8 bases, with 12 bases between them. Germline V CDR1 and CDR2: SGHAT, FQNNGV. Here the CDR3 DNA reads TGTGCCAGCAGCCCCGCGGCAGTCGAAAAACTGTTTTTT. Translating gives CASSPAAVEKLFF. The full variable domain, completed using reference TRBV11-2 and TRBJ1-4, is EAGVAQSPRYKIIEKRQSVAFWCNPISGHATLYWYQQILGQGPKLLIQFQNNGVVDDSQLPKDRFSAERLKGVDSTLKIQPAKLEDSAVYLCASSPAAVEKLFFGSGTQLSVL.

For the CDR3, the DNA is TGTGCCAGCAGCTTACTCCCTACGGGAGAAGGAAAGGAGACCCAGTACTTC. This gives the protein CASSLLPTGEGKETQYF. The J gene is TRBJ2-5, the V gene TRBV13; weak D call: TRBD2 (6 bases). Trimming pared 2 bases from V and 5 bases from J, leaving 21 bases between. The V gene's germline CDR1 is PRHDT and CDR2 FYEKMQ (reference sequence). The CDR3 extends over 17 amino acids.